The clone carrying this T cell receptor beta chain came up a few times. The antigen is undetermined. TCRdb processed the 5' RACE reads anew with MiXCR; each CDR3 protein has one entry. The table has 100,000 to 150,000 distinct CDR3 sequences, 8% to 10% seen once. This sample stems from a study of T cells after yellow fever vaccination. Study outcomes and limitations: A weaker secondary response peaked on day 5, the primary on day 15.

The CDR3 has 11 residues. Germline CDR1 reads MNHEY; CDR2 reads SVGAGI. The trim removed 4 bases at V and 11 bases at J, leaving 3 bases unmatched. This specimen consisted of CD8+ T cells sorted from PBMCs, obtained on the day of the yellow fever booster vaccination. This rearrangement joins TRBV6-5 to TRBJ1-2; TRBD1 matches 8 bases. The receptor was isolated from a man aged 18 to 30 who received the YFV17D yellow fever vaccine. CDR3 residues: CASSSGGWYTF. CDR3 nucleotides: TGTGCCAGCAGTTCAGGGGGCTGGTACACCTTC.